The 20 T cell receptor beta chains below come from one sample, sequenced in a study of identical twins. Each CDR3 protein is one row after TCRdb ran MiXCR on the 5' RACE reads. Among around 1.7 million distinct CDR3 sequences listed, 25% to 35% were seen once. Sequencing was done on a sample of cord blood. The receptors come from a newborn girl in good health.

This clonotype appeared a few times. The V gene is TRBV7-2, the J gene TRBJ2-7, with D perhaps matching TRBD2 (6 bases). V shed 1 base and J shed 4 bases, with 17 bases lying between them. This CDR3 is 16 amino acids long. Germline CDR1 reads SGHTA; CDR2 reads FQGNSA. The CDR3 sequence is CASSLVLGGGYYEQYF. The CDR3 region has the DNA TGTGCCAGCAGCTTAGTTCTGGGCGGAGGGTATTACGAGCAGTACTTC.

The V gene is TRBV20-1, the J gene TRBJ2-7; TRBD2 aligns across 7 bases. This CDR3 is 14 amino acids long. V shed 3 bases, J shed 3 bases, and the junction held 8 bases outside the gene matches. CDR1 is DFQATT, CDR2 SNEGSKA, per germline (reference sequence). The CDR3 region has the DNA TGCAGTGCTAGTCCAGCGGGACCAAACTACGAGCAGTACTTC. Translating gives CSASPAGPNYEQYF.

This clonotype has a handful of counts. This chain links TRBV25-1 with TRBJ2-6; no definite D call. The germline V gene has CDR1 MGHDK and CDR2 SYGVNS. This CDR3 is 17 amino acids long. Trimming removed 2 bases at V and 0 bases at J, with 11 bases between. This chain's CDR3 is CASSEPKQFSGANVLTF. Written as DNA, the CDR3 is TGTGCCAGCAGTGAACCCAAACAGTTCTCTGGGGCCAACGTCCTGACTTTC.

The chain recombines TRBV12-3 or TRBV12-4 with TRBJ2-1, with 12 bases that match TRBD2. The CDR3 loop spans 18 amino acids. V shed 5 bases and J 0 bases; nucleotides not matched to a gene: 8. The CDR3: CASSKRTSGASSYNEQFF. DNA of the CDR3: TGTGCCAGCAGTAAACGGACTAGCGGGGCGAGCTCCTACAATGAGCAGTTCTTC.

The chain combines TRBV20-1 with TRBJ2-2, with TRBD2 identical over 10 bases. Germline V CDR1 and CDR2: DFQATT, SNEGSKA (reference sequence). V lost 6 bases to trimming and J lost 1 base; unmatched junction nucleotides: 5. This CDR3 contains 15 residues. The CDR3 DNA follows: TGCAGTGCCCCTCGGACTAGCGGGAACACCGGGGAGCTGTTTTTT. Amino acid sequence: CSAPRTSGNTGELFF.

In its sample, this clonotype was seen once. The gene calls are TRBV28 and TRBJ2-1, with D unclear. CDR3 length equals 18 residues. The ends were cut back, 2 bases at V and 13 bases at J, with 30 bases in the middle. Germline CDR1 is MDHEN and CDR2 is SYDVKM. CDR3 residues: CASSLVIALNPVQETQFF. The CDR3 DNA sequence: TGTGCCAGCAGTTTAGTCATCGCGCTTAACCCGGTACAAGAGACCCAGTTCTTC.

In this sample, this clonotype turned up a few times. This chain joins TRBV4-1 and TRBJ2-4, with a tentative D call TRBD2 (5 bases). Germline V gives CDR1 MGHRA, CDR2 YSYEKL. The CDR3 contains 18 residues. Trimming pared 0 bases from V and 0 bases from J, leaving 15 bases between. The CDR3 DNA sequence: TGCGCCAGCAGCCAAGATTTGGAGGTGTCTAAAGCCAAAAACATTCAGTACTTC. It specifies CASSQDLEVSKAKNIQYF.

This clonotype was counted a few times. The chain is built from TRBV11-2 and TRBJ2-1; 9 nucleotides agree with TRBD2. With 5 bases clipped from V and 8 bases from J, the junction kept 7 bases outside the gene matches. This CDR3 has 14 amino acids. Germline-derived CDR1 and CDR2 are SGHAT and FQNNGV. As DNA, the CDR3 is TGTGCCAGCAGCCAAATGGGACTAGCCTATGAGCAGTTCTTC. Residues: CASSQMGLAYEQFF. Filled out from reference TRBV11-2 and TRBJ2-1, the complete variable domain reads EAGVAQSPRYKIIEKRQSVAFWCNPISGHATLYWYQQILGQGPKLLIQFQNNGVVDDSQLPKDRFSAERLKGVDSTLKIQPAKLEDSAVYLCASSQMGLAYEQFFGPGTRLTVL.

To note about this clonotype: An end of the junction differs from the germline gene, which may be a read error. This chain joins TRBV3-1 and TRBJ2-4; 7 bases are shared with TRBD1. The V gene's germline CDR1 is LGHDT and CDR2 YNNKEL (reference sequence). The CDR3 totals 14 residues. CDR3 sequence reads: CASSRTDRPNIQHF. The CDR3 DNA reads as TGTGCCAGCAGCCGAACGGACAGGCCAAACATTCAGCACTTC.

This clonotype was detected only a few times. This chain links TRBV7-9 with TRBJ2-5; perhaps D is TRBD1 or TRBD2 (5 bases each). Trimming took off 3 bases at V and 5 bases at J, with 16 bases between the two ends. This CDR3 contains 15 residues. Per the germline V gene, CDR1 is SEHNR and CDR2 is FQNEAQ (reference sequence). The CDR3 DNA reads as TGTGCCAGCAGCTTGGACACTAGTATTTGGGAGACCCAGTACTTC. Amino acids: CASSLDTSIWETQYF.

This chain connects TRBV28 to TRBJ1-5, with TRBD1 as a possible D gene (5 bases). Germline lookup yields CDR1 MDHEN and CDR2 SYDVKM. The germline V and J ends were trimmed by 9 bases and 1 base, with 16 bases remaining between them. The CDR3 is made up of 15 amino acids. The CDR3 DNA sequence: TGTGCCAGTAACCAGGGAAGGGTGAGCAATCAGCCCCAGCATTTT. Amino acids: CASNQGRVSNQPQHF.

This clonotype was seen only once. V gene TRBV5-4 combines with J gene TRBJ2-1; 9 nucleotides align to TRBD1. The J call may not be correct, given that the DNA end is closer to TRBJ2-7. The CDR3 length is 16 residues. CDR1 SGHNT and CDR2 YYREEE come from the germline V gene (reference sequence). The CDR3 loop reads CASSLGGTGSYNEQYF. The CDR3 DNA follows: TGTGCCAGCAGCTTAGGGGGGACAGGGAGCTACAATGAGCAGTACTTC.

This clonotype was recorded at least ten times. The CDR3 DNA is TGTGCCAGCAGTTCGGCCCAAGAGACCCAGTACTTC. Translated: CASSSAQETQYF. The V gene is TRBV12-3 or TRBV12-4, the J gene TRBJ2-5; the D is unclear. V gave up 4 bases and J gave up 1 base, with 4 bases separating them. This CDR3 has 12 amino acids.

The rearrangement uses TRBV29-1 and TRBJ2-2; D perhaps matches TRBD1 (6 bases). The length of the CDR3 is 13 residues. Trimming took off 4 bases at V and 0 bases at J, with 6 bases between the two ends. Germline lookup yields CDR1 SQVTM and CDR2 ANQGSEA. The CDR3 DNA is TGCAGCGTTGGGGGGCCGAACACCGGGGAGCTGTTTTTT. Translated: CSVGGPNTGELFF.

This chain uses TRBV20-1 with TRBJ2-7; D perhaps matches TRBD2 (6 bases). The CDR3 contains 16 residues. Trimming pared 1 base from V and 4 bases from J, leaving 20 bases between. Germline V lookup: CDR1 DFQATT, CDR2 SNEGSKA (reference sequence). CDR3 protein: CSARGWGTGGTYEQYF. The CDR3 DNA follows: TGCAGTGCTAGAGGGTGGGGGACCGGTGGGACTTACGAGCAGTACTTC.

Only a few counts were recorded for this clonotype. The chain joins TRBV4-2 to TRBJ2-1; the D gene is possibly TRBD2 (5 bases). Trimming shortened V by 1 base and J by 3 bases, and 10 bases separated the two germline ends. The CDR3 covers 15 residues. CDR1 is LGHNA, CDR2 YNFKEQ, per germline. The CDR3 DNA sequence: TGTGCCAGCAGCCAAGGGTTCACTAGCTACAATGAGCAGTTCTTC. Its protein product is CASSQGFTSYNEQFF.

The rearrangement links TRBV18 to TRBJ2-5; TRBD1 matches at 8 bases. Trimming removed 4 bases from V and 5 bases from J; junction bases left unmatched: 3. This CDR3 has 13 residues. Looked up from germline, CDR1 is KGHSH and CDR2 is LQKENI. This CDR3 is CASSRRQGETQYF. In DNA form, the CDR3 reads TGTGCCAGCTCACGAAGACAGGGGGAGACCCAGTACTTC.

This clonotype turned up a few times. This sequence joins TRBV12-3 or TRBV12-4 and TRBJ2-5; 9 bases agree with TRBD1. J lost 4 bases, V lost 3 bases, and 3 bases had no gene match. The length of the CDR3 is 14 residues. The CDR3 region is CASSFLDRGETQYF. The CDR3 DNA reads TGTGCCAGCAGTTTTCTGGACAGGGGAGAGACCCAGTACTTC.

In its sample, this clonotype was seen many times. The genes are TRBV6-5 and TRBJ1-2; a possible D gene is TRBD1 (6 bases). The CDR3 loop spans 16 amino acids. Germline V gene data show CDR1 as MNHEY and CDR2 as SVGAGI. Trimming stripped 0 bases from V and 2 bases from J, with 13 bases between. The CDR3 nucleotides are TGTGCCAGCAGTTACTCGACCCGACAGGCCAACTATGGCTACACCTTC. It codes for CASSYSTRQANYGYTF.

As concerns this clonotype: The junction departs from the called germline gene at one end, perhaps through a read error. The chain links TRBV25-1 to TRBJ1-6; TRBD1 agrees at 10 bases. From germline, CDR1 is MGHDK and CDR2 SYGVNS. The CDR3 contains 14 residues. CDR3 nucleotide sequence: TGTGCCAGCAGGGGCGGGACAGGGGAATCACCCCCCCACTTT. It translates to CASRGGTGESPPHF.